This note documents a single TCR beta chain sequence. No antigen is known for it. The data originate from a study of cytomegalovirus exposure and HLA in healthy donors. Study-level background: Unique TCRs numbering approximately 81 million, obtained from HLA-typed donors, made up an early data release. Findings and caveats of the study: The authors listed 150 or so TCR beta chains as cytomegalovirus-associated. A cluster of highly shared sequence variants was likely a sequencing artifact.

V lost 6 bases and J 1 base, leaving 10 bases between the germline ends. Germline loops: CDR1 MNHNY, CDR2 SVGAGI (reference sequence). There are 14 residues in the CDR3. The PCR had 60 Vbeta and 13 Jbeta primers. Sequenced by immunoSEQ multiplex PCR; TCRdb stores in-frame clones only, minus some. The sample has over 200,000 clones, more than 85% seen once. Sequencing was done on a sample of PBMCs. This receptor was taken from a woman between 18 and 30 years old in good health and CMV-seronegative. J is TRBJ2-4 and V is TRBV6-6; unclear D gene. CDR3 residues: CASSPPRAKNIQYF. The CDR3 DNA sequence: TGTGCCAGCAGCCCCCCACGGGCCAAAAACATTCAGTACTTC.